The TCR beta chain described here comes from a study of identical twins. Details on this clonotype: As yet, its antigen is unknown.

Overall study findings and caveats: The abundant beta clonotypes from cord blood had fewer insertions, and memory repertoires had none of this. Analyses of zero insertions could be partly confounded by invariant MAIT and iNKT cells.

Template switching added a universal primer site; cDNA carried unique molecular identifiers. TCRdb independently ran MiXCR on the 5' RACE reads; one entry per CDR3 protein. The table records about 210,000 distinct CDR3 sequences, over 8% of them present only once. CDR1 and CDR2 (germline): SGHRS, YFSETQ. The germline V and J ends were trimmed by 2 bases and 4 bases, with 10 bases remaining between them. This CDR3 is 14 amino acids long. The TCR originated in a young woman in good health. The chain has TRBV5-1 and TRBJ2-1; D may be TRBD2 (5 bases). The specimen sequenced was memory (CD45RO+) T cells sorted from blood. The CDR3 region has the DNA TGCGCCAGCAGCTTCCAACTAGTGTACAATGAGCAGTTCTTC. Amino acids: CASSFQLVYNEQFF. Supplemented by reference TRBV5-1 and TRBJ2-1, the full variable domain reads KAGVTQTPRYLIKTRGQQVTLSCSPISGHRSVSWYQQTPGQGLQFLFEYFSETQRNKGNFPGRFSGRQFSNSRSEMNVSTLELGDSALYLCASSFQLVYNEQFFGPGTRLTVL.